This T cell receptor beta chain was recovered during a study of CD4+ T cells in melanoma. Findings and caveats of the study: CD8+ T cell, macrophage and B cell function reportedly correlated with neoantigen-specific CD4+ T cells. In melanoma, neoantigen-specific CD4+ T cells reportedly differed in differentiation state.

This table comes from immunoSEQ multiplex PCR, and its TCRdb copy is limited to in-frame clones, with some not included. Of about 6,600 clones listed, roughly two thirds were seen once; the top ten hold around 30%. V lost 3 bases to trimming and J lost 7 bases, with 4 bases between them. The CDR3 runs to 11 residues. The V gene's germline CDR1 is SGHKS and CDR2 YYEKEE (reference sequence). On this clone itself: The antigen remains undetermined.

The receptor was isolated from a human donor with melanoma. Sequencing was done on a sample of cells from a culture (not recorded whether cultured in vitro). The chain links TRBV5-5 to TRBJ1-4; D is undetermined. CDR3 sequence: CASSYSEKLFF. Here the CDR3 DNA reads TGTGCCAGCAGCTACAGTGAAAAACTGTTTTTT. The complete variable domain, with remaining parts taken from reference TRBV5-5 and TRBJ1-4, reads DAGVTQSPTHLIKTRGQQVTLRCSPISGHKSVSWYQQVLGQGPQFIFQYYEKEERGRGNFPDRFSARQFPNYSSELNVNALLLGDSALYLCASSYSEKLFFGSGTQLSVL.